Listed here are 23 T cell receptor beta chains from one sample, sequenced in a study of T cell clonality in common variable immunodeficiency. Whole-study results and caveats: Reportedly, TCR beta sequences from common variable immunodeficiency showed fewer deletions and N-nucleotide insertions.

No cognate antigen is known for these TCRs. Some clones are missing from TCRdb's copy, which holds only in-frame ones; the method was immunoSEQ multiplex PCR. This sample has about 34,000 clones, each found more than once. The material sequenced was peripheral blood mononuclear cells. These receptors were collected from a human donor with common variable immunodeficiency.

Note on this clone: Coverage ceases 3 residues before the CDR3 finishes, and the germline J gene fills in the end. The V and J genes are TRBV20-1 and TRBJ2-7, with D unclear. CDR3 length equals 13 residues. V shed 1 base and J shed 0 bases, with 7 bases lying between them. Germline CDR1 reads DFQATT; CDR2 reads SNEGSKA (reference sequence). The CDR3 loop is CSARGRRSYEQYF. CDR3 bases read: TGCAGTGCTAGAGGCAGGCGCTCCTACGAG.

On this clone: From the germline J gene comes the end of the CDR3, since the read stops 3 residues before it. J is TRBJ1-4 and V is TRBV30; 9 nucleotides agree with TRBD1. The CDR3 is made up of 13 amino acids. CDR1 and CDR2 (germline): GTSNPN, SVGIG (reference sequence). After removal of 8 bases from V and 8 bases from J, the junction contained 9 bases not matched to a gene. The CDR3 DNA, read in part, is TGTGCCGGAGGGACAGGGAACGGAGAAAAA. Its protein is CAGGTGNGEK. The full CDR3 protein is CAGGTGNGEKLFF.

This clone turned up a few times. The read ends 3 residues early relative to the CDR3; the germline J gene fills the gap. The chain combines TRBV6-1 with TRBJ1-2, with D hard to call. The germline V gene encodes CDR1 MNHNS and CDR2 SASEGT. The CDR3 runs 16 residues. The V gene lost 4 bases and the J gene lost 4 bases, with 19 bases spanning the gap. The CDR3 sequence: CASSGVRSATGYGYTF. The DNA read from the CDR3 is TGTGCCAGCAGTGGTGTGCGGTCGGCAACGGGCTATGGC.

This clone was seen a handful of times. The read terminates 3 residues before the CDR3 end, so the remaining end is supplied by the germline J gene. The chain employs TRBV5-1 and TRBJ2-3; 7 bases map to TRBD1. V shed 3 bases, J shed 6 bases, and the junction held 16 bases outside the gene matches. Germline assignment: CDR1 SGHRS and CDR2 YFSETQ. The CDR3 is made up of 17 amino acids. The CDR3 sequence: CASSSGRQFRGWDTQYF. The sequenced CDR3 bases are TGCGCCAGCAGCTCGGGACGACAATTCAGGGGGTGGGATACG.

Points on this clone: The CDR3 is cut off 3 residues early in the read; its end comes from the germline J gene. V and J are TRBV18 and TRBJ2-7, with 7 bases that match TRBD2. The V gene end was trimmed by 5 bases and the J gene end by 5 bases; junction bases not matched to a gene: 12. Germline V gene data show CDR1 as KGHSH and CDR2 as LQKENI. The CDR3 contains 15 residues. The part of the CDR3 DNA that was read is TGTGCCAGCTCATCTTTAGCGGGCGACCCCCACGAG. Amino acid sequence: CASSSLAGDPHE. The whole CDR3 region reads CASSSLAGDPHEQYF.

This clone was observed at least ten times. The read stops 3 residues short of the end of the CDR3; the missing end is completed from the germline J gene. The rearrangement uses TRBV29-1 and TRBJ1-1; the D is unclear. This CDR3 has 15 residues. Germline-derived CDR1 and CDR2 are SQVTM and ANQGSEA. The ends were cut back, 2 bases at V and 1 base at J, with 14 bases in the middle. The CDR3 spells CSVEPVVGWNTEAFF. CDR3 DNA (partial): TGCAGCGTTGAACCCGTAGTAGGGTGGAACACTGAA.

This clone was found many times. The DNA ends 3 residues before the CDR3 does, and the rest of the CDR3 is filled in from the germline J gene. The chain is built from TRBV12-3 or TRBV12-4 and TRBJ1-1; 8 positions match TRBD1. The CDR3 is 15 amino acids. V gave up 5 bases and J gave up 2 bases; unmatched junction bases: 7. CDR3 loop: CASSDLTGANTEAFF. CDR3 DNA (partial): TGTGCCAGCAGTGACTTGACAGGGGCTAACACTGAA.

A word on this clone: From the germline J gene comes the end of the CDR3, since the read stops 3 residues before it. The V call is TRBV7-3, the J call TRBJ2-1; perhaps TRBD2 as D (6 bases). Germline CDR1 and CDR2: SGHTA and FQGTGA. Deletions cut 5 bases from V and 2 bases from J, with 16 bases between. The CDR3 has 16 amino acids. CDR3 DNA (partial): TGTGCCAGCAGCCCCTATAGCGGAAGCCCCTACAATGAG. Its translation is CASSPYSGSPYNE. The whole CDR3 sequence is CASSPYSGSPYNEQFF. Combining the CDR3 with reference TRBV7-3 and TRBJ2-1 gives the whole variable domain GAGVSQTPSNKVTEKGKYVELRCDPISGHTALYWYRQSLGQGPEFLIYFQGTGAADDSGLPNDRFFAVRPEGSVSTLKIQRTERGDSAVYLCASSPYSGSPYNEQFFGPGTRLTVL.

With respect to this clone: The CDR3 end lies 3 residues beyond the end of the read and is filled in from the germline J gene. J is TRBJ2-5 and V is TRBV5-1, with D possibly being TRBD2 (6 bases). V was trimmed by 5 bases and J by 4 bases, leaving 21 bases between them. The germline gives CDR1 SGHRS, CDR2 YFSETQ. The CDR3 extends over 16 amino acids. The chain's CDR3 is CASSYGRGRVGETQYF. The covered CDR3 bases are TGCGCCAGCAGTTATGGGCGGGGCCGAGTTGGAGAGACC. Supplemented by reference TRBV5-1 and TRBJ2-5, the full variable domain reads KAGVTQTPRYLIKTRGQQVTLSCSPISGHRSVSWYQQTPGQGLQFLFEYFSETQRNKGNFPGRFSGRQFSNSRSEMNVSTLELGDSALYLCASSYGRGRVGETQYFGPGTRLLVL.

This clone was seen more than once but under ten times. The read finishes 3 residues shy of the CDR3 end, and the germline J gene is used to complete it. J is TRBJ2-7 and V is TRBV7-6; TRBD2 agrees at 7 bases. V lost 5 bases, J lost 5 bases, and 15 bases stayed unmatched. This CDR3 spans 16 amino acids. CDR1 is SGHVS and CDR2 is FNYEAQ in the germline V gene. Partial CDR3 DNA: TGTGCCAGCAGCCCCTCCCCCGCGGGAGTGAAAAACGAG. Translation gives CASSPSPAGVKNE. The whole CDR3 sequence reads CASSPSPAGVKNEQYF.

This clone was detected a few times. CDR3 bases read: TGTGCCAGCAGCTTATTCGGGGGGCTAGATGAAAAA. As protein: CASSLFGGLDEK. The CDR3 in its entirety is CASSLFGGLDEKLFF. The rearrangement uses TRBV11-2 and TRBJ1-4, with D perhaps TRBD1 (6 bases). The CDR3 end falls 3 residues outside the read, so it is completed with the germline J gene. This CDR3 has 15 amino acids. V was pared by 2 bases and J by 6 bases, with 13 bases between. The germline CDR1 and CDR2 sequences are SGHAT and FQNNGV.

To note about this clone: From the germline J gene comes the end of the CDR3, since the read stops 3 residues before it. V gene TRBV5-6 combines with J gene TRBJ2-1; TRBD1 is a possible D gene (5 bases). The CDR3 consists of 13 residues. Germline V gene data show CDR1 as SGHDT and CDR2 as YYEEEE. Trimming left V 2 bases short and J 7 bases short, with 10 bases between. The CDR3 bases that were read are TGTGCCAGCAGCTTTGGGGCTGGAAATGAG. Its translation is CASSFGAGNE. The complete CDR3 protein is CASSFGAGNEQFF.

As concerns this clone: The read halts 3 residues ahead of the CDR3 end, with the missing end drawn from the germline J gene. The J gene is TRBJ2-7, the V gene TRBV5-1, with D perhaps TRBD2 (6 bases). V was clipped by 2 bases and J by 2 bases, with 20 bases between them. Germline V lookup: CDR1 SGHRS, CDR2 YFSETQ. The CDR3 extends over 17 amino acids. CDR3 bases read: TGCGCCAGCAGCTTCCAGAGCGGGCAGCAGTACACCTACGAG. This encodes CASSFQSGQQYTYE. In full, the CDR3 is CASSFQSGQQYTYEQYF.

In its sample, this clone was seen many times. The CDR3 is cut off 3 residues early in the read; its end comes from the germline J gene. J is TRBJ1-6 and V is TRBV28; D may be TRBD1 (6 bases). Deletions cut 5 bases from V and 8 bases from J, with 13 bases between. The germline V gene encodes CDR1 MDHEN and CDR2 SYDVKM. CDR3 length: 14 residues. The covered CDR3 bases are TGTGCCAGCAGTCTACAGGGAGGGGATTCACCC. As protein: CASSLQGGDSP. The complete CDR3 protein is CASSLQGGDSPLHF.

This clone was recorded many times. Read sequence stops 3 residues before the CDR3 end, and the germline J gene provides the missing end. The rearrangement links TRBV5-1 to TRBJ1-2, with D possibly matching TRBD1 (5 bases). The CDR3 runs 13 residues. CDR1 is SGHRS, CDR2 YFSETQ, per germline. The sequenced part of the CDR3 DNA is TGCGCCAGCAGCTTGGAAGGGGCGAGAGGC. Amino acids: CASSLEGARG. The CDR3 as a whole reads CASSLEGARGYTF.

This clone was detected ten times or more. The read terminates 3 residues ahead of where the CDR3 ends, so the germline J gene completes it. The chain links TRBV10-3 to TRBJ2-3, with unresolved D. The CDR3 is 12 amino acids. Looked up from germline, CDR1 is ENHRY and CDR2 is SYGVKD. Trimming took 7 bases from V and 4 from J, leaving 9 bases between them. CDR3 DNA, as far as it was read: TGTGCCATCAAGCGTCCACCAGATACG. This codes for CAIKRPPDT. The entire CDR3 reads CAIKRPPDTQYF.

This clone was seen more than once but under ten times. The read ends 3 residues early relative to the CDR3; the germline J gene fills the gap. This chain links TRBV18 with TRBJ1-5, with a possible D match to TRBD1 (5 bases). This CDR3 has 15 amino acids. Trimming stripped 10 bases from V and 0 bases from J, with 16 bases between. From germline, CDR1 is KGHSH and CDR2 LQKENI. The covered CDR3 bases are TGTGCCACCGACACTCGGGACTATAGCAATCAGCCC. Its translation is CATDTRDYSNQP. The entire CDR3 reads CATDTRDYSNQPQHF. The whole variable domain, filled in from reference TRBV18 and TRBJ1-5, reads NAGVMQNPRHLVRRRGQEARLRCSPMKGHSHVYWYRQLPEEGLKFMVYLQKENIIDESGMPKERFSAEFPKEGPSILRIQQVVRGDSAAYFCATDTRDYSNQPQHFGDGTRLSIL.

This clone has a count of ten or more. The read terminates 3 residues before the CDR3 end, so the remaining end is supplied by the germline J gene. The gene calls are TRBV2 and TRBJ2-5; D not resolved. V lost 2 bases and J lost 0, with 10 bases in between. CDR1 is SNHLY, CDR2 FYNNEI, per germline. The CDR3 has 15 residues. CDR3 DNA, as far as it was read: TGTGCCAGCAGTGAATCTGCTAAATACCAAGAGACC. Protein product: CASSESAKYQET. In full, the CDR3 reads CASSESAKYQETQYF. The whole variable domain, remainder taken from reference TRBV2 and TRBJ2-5, is EPEVTQTPSHQVTQMGQEVILRCVPISNHLYFYWYRQILGQKVEFLVSFYNNEISEKSEIFDDQFSVERPDGSNFTLKIRSTKLEDSAMYFCASSESAKYQETQYFGPGTRLLVL.

This clone was recorded at least ten times. The sequenced fragment ends 3 residues before the CDR3 boundary, so the rest is inferred from the germline J gene. The rearrangement uses TRBV4-1 and TRBJ1-4; D not certain. V dropped 7 bases and J dropped 10 bases, with 13 bases sitting between them. Germline CDR1 and CDR2: MGHRA and YSYEKL. The CDR3 consists of 12 residues. Partial CDR3 DNA: TGCGCCAGCATCAACGAGAAGGGAAAA. Translation: CASINEKGK. The whole CDR3 is CASINEKGKLFF.

This clone was detected ten times or more. The read terminates 3 residues before the CDR3 end, so the remaining end is supplied by the germline J gene. The rearrangement uses TRBV7-9 and TRBJ2-7; D is unresolved. Germline V gives CDR1 SEHNR, CDR2 FQNEAQ (reference sequence). The length of the CDR3 is 12 residues. Trimming stripped 1 base from V and 3 bases from J, with 4 bases between. The CDR3 here is CASSLVNYEQYF. Partial CDR3 DNA: TGTGCCAGCAGCTTAGTTAACTACGAG.

This clone was found a few times. The read halts 3 residues ahead of the CDR3 end, with the missing end drawn from the germline J gene. The gene calls are TRBV7-9 and TRBJ1-1, with D hard to call. Per the germline V gene, CDR1 is SEHNR and CDR2 is FQNEAQ (reference sequence). This CDR3 is built from 14 residues. Between the trimmed V and J ends, which lost 2 bases and 1 base, there was a span of 8 bases. The sequenced part of the CDR3 DNA is TGTGCCAGCAGCTTAATGGACTCGAACACTGAA. Amino acids: CASSLMDSNTE. The complete CDR3 reads CASSLMDSNTEAFF.

As regards this clone: The read ends 3 residues before the CDR3 terminus; that terminus is restored from the germline J gene. The chain is built from TRBV2 and TRBJ1-1; a possible D gene is TRBD1 (5 bases). Trimming cost V 3 bases and J 0 bases, with 20 bases left between them. Germline V gene lookup returns CDR1 SNHLY and CDR2 FYNNEI. The length of the CDR3 is 18 residues. The CDR3 DNA, read in part, is TGTGCCAGCAGTGATAGTGTTGGGACGGGGGTATTGAACACTGAA. Its protein product is CASSDSVGTGVLNTE. The whole CDR3 is CASSDSVGTGVLNTEAFF.

There are many counts of this clone. The junction differs from germline at one of its ends, possibly a read error. The sequence runs out 3 residues before the end of the CDR3; the remainder is reconstructed from the germline J gene. In the same sample, other DNA sequences code for this CDR3. The genes are TRBV10-3 and TRBJ2-1; D may be TRBD2 (5 bases). This CDR3 is built from 13 residues. Germline V gene data show CDR1 as ENHRY and CDR2 as SYGVKD. The part of the CDR3 DNA that was read is TGTGCCATATCCGGGGTCTCCTATAATGAG. This codes for CAISGVSYNE. The complete CDR3 reads CAISGVSYNEQFF.